These 2 T cell receptor beta chains were sequenced from one sample in a study of OX40 agonist ivuxolimab in advanced cancers. The table came from immunoSEQ multiplex PCR; TCRdb's copy has only in-frame clones and leaves some out. The sample consists of around 58,000 clones, approximately 86% of them appearing once. Sample: CD4+ or CD8+ T cells sorted from blood, taken in a trial of the OX40 agonist ivuxolimab. The receptor set was obtained from an adult with an advanced solid tumor such as melanoma, head and neck, liver or kidney cancer.

This sequence joins TRBV7-9 and TRBJ1-3; D ambiguous. From germline, CDR1 is SEHNR and CDR2 FQNEAQ (reference sequence). The CDR3 is 13 amino acids. Trimming took 6 bases from V and 0 from J, leaving 6 bases between them. CDR3 coding DNA: TGTGCCAGCAGGAAGCTCTCTGGAAACACCATATATTTT. This codes for CASRKLSGNTIYF.

The chain links TRBV4-3 to TRBJ1-6; D not certain. CDR3 size: 16 residues. Trimming removed 0 bases from V and 7 bases from J, with 13 bases in between. The germline CDR1 and CDR2 sequences are LGHNA and YSLEER. As DNA, the CDR3 is TGCGCCAGCAGCCAAGATCTGTCGCAGCCGAATTCACCCCTCCACTTT. Its protein is CASSQDLSQPNSPLHF.